These T cell receptor beta chains were read from a single sample in a study of T cell repertoires in cytomegalovirus infection. TCRdb recomputed calls from the reads with MiXCR, one row per CDR3 protein. The repertoire consists of 350,000 to 450,000 distinct CDR3 sequences, with around 18% occurring once and the leading ten covering around 9.3%. The sample consisted of PBMCs. These receptors were collected from a human donor in good health (CMV status not recorded). Some clones in this sample may be carry-over from other donors' samples. CDR3s include the opening cysteine and the closing phenylalanine or tryptophan. The D gene is left open where the match is weak. For some rows the clone size is stated as once, few or many, or as a class when expanded; others skip it.

D gene: NA; clone size: NA; V gene: TRBV4-1; J gene: TRBJ2-7; CDR3 DNA: TGCGCCAGCAGCCAAGGAGGTCTGGCTCCGGAGCAGTACTTC; CDR3 protein: CASSQGGLAPEQYF
D gene: NA; clone size: many; V gene: TRBV7-8; J gene: TRBJ1-2; CDR3 DNA: TGTGCCAGCAGCTTAGTACGGACAGCCAACTATGGCTACACCTTC; CDR3 protein: CASSLVRTANYGYTF
D gene: TRBD1; clone size: many; V gene: TRBV7-8; J gene: TRBJ2-7; CDR3 DNA: TGTGCCAGCAGCCAGAGACAGGGACCATCCTACGAGCAGTACTTC; CDR3 protein: CASSQRQGPSYEQYF
D gene: NA; clone size: many; V gene: TRBV28; J gene: TRBJ1-5; CDR3 DNA: TGTGCCAGCAGTCCGCGTATTAGCAATCAGCCCCAGCATTTT; CDR3 protein: CASSPRISNQPQHF
D gene: NA; clone size: few; V gene: TRBV12-3/TRBV12-4; J gene: TRBJ1-3; CDR3 DNA: TGTGCCAGCAGATTACAAGTATCTGGAAACACCATATATTTT; CDR3 protein: CASRLQVSGNTIYF
D gene: NA; clone size: few; V gene: TRBV2; J gene: TRBJ2-5; CDR3 DNA: TGTGCCAGCAGCGGCGGAGGGGGGATGGAGACCCAGTACTTC; CDR3 protein: CASSGGGGMETQYF
D gene: TRBD1; clone size: NA; V gene: TRBV4-2; J gene: TRBJ2-3; CDR3 DNA: TGTGCCAGCAGCCAAGATATAGCCGGGACAGGGGTCTTTGTCACAGATACGCAGTATTTT; CDR3 protein: CASSQDIAGTGVFVTDTQYF
D gene: NA; clone size: NA; V gene: TRBV10-3; J gene: TRBJ1-1; CDR3 DNA: TGTGCCATCAGCGGTACCGTCGCAGGGAACACTGAAGCTTTCTTT; CDR3 protein: CAISGTVAGNTEAFF
D gene: NA; clone size: few; V gene: TRBV6-2/TRBV6-3; J gene: TRBJ2-1; CDR3 DNA: TGTGCCAGCAGTGGAGGCGCCCAACGTGGCAATGAGCAGTTCTTC; CDR3 protein: CASSGGAQRGNEQFF
D gene: NA; clone size: NA; V gene: TRBV7-9; J gene: TRBJ2-7; CDR3 DNA: TGTGCCACCAGCTTAGGAAGGGACTACGAGCAGTACTTC; CDR3 protein: CATSLGRDYEQYF
D gene: NA; clone size: NA; V gene: TRBV5-6; J gene: TRBJ2-7; CDR3 DNA: TGTGCCAGCAGCACGACGGGGTCGATTTACGAGCAGTACTTC; CDR3 protein: CASSTTGSIYEQYF
D gene: NA; clone size: NA; V gene: TRBV7-2; J gene: TRBJ1-2; CDR3 DNA: TGTGCCAGCAGCCAGGGATCAAGGGATGGCTACACCTTC; CDR3 protein: CASSQGSRDGYTF
D gene: TRBD2; clone size: many; V gene: TRBV7-2; J gene: TRBJ2-7; CDR3 DNA: TGTGCCAGCAGCTTTTTGAGCGGGAGAGAGCAGTACTTC; CDR3 protein: CASSFLSGREQYF
D gene: NA; clone size: NA; V gene: TRBV4-2; J gene: TRBJ2-2; CDR3 DNA: TGTGCCAGCAGCCAAGAGGTTTACATTAGGGGCGGGGAGCTGTTTTTT; CDR3 protein: CASSQEVYIRGGELFF
D gene: NA; clone size: NA; V gene: TRBV11-2; J gene: TRBJ1-2; CDR3 DNA: TGTGCCAGCAGCTTAAGCCAGGGTCGGGGGACTAACTATGTCTACACCTTC; CDR3 protein: CASSLSQGRGTNYVYTF
D gene: TRBD1; clone size: many; V gene: TRBV10-3; J gene: TRBJ1-1; CDR3 DNA: TGTGCCATACAGGGGGTAGGGCTGTCGGGGAACACTGAAGCTTTCTTT; CDR3 protein: CAIQGVGLSGNTEAFF
D gene: TRBD2; clone size: few; V gene: TRBV4-1; J gene: TRBJ2-1; CDR3 DNA: TGCGCCAGCAGCCACGGATTGGTAGCGGGGTCAAGGAATGAGCAGTTCTTC; CDR3 protein: CASSHGLVAGSRNEQFF
D gene: NA; clone size: few; V gene: TRBV29-1; J gene: TRBJ1-1; CDR3 DNA: TGCAGCGTTGCTCGCTGGGACACTGAAGCTTTCTTT; CDR3 protein: CSVARWDTEAFF
D gene: NA; clone size: NA; V gene: TRBV7-9; J gene: TRBJ1-4; CDR3 DNA: TGTGCCAGCAGCTTAGGGGGCGGCGTTGCAACTAATGAAAAACTGTTTTTT; CDR3 protein: CASSLGGGVATNEKLFF
D gene: NA; clone size: NA; V gene: TRBV29-1; J gene: TRBJ2-5; CDR3 DNA: TGCAGCGTTGTCTGGGAGACCCAGTACTTC; CDR3 protein: CSVVWETQYF
D gene: TRBD2; clone size: NA; V gene: TRBV7-2; J gene: TRBJ2-3; CDR3 DNA: TGTGCCAGCAGCTTCAGCGGGGGGTGGGGGGATACGCAGTATTTT; CDR3 protein: CASSFSGGWGDTQYF
D gene: TRBD1; clone size: NA; V gene: TRBV5-1; J gene: TRBJ1-1; CDR3 DNA: TGCGCCAGCAGCACTGGACAGGGGGTGGCTGAAGCTTTCTTT; CDR3 protein: CASSTGQGVAEAFF
D gene: NA; clone size: many; V gene: TRBV11-2; J gene: TRBJ1-2; CDR3 DNA: TGTGCCAGCAGCCCTGACAGACAGTATGGCTACACCTTC; CDR3 protein: CASSPDRQYGYTF
D gene: NA; clone size: NA; V gene: TRBV29-1; J gene: TRBJ2-1; CDR3 DNA: TGCAGCGTTGAAGTAGGAGACAGGAACTCCTACAATGAGCAGTTCTTC; CDR3 protein: CSVEVGDRNSYNEQFF
D gene: NA; clone size: NA; V gene: TRBV12-3/TRBV12-4; J gene: TRBJ2-6; CDR3 DNA: TGTGCCAGCACCCCCCAGGCAGGGACTGTCTCTGGGGCCAACGTCCTGACTTTC; CDR3 protein: CASTPQAGTVSGANVLTF
D gene: TRBD2; clone size: many; V gene: TRBV7-2; J gene: TRBJ2-3; CDR3 DNA: TGTGCCAGCAGCTCGGGACTAGCGGGACTCACAGATACGCAGTATTTT; CDR3 protein: CASSSGLAGLTDTQYF
D gene: NA; clone size: few; V gene: TRBV12-3/TRBV12-4; J gene: TRBJ1-1; CDR3 DNA: TGTGCCAGCAGTCCCGGAAGGACTGAAGCTTTCTTT; CDR3 protein: CASSPGRTEAFF
D gene: NA; clone size: few; V gene: TRBV6-2/TRBV6-3; J gene: TRBJ2-3; CDR3 DNA: TGTGCCAGCAGTTACCTCCTACGCCGGGCGCAGTATTTT; CDR3 protein: CASSYLLRRAQYF
D gene: NA; clone size: NA; V gene: TRBV7-8; J gene: TRBJ1-4; CDR3 DNA: TGTGCCAGCAGACGTAGGGCCGATGAAAAACTGTTTTTT; CDR3 protein: CASRRRADEKLFF
D gene: TRBD2; clone size: NA; V gene: TRBV10-3; J gene: TRBJ2-3; CDR3 DNA: TGTGCCATCAGAAACAGCGGGGGGGCCACAGATACGCAGTATTTT; CDR3 protein: CAIRNSGGATDTQYF
D gene: NA; clone size: once; V gene: TRBV18; J gene: TRBJ1-5; CDR3 DNA: TGTGCCAGCTCACCACCGCCAGGGTTTCAGCCCCAGCATTTT; CDR3 protein: CASSPPPGFQPQHF
D gene: NA; clone size: many; V gene: TRBV10-3; J gene: TRBJ2-6; CDR3 DNA: TGTGCCATCAGTGAGCCGACGCAGGGATCTGGGGCCAACGTCCTGACTTTC; CDR3 protein: CAISEPTQGSGANVLTF
D gene: TRBD2; clone size: NA; V gene: TRBV19; J gene: TRBJ2-5; CDR3 DNA: TGTGCCAGTAGTTTAGCGGGGAATGTAGAGACCCAGTACTTC; CDR3 protein: CASSLAGNVETQYF
D gene: NA; clone size: NA; V gene: TRBV15; J gene: TRBJ1-2; CDR3 DNA: TGTGCCACCAGCAGAGCTGCGGGGGACTATGGCTACACCTTC; CDR3 protein: CATSRAAGDYGYTF
D gene: TRBD2; clone size: NA; V gene: TRBV20-1; J gene: TRBJ2-1; CDR3 DNA: TGCAGTGCCCCGGACACATCGACTAGCGGGAGTTGGTACAATGAGCAGTTCTTC; CDR3 protein: CSAPDTSTSGSWYNEQFF
D gene: NA; clone size: few; V gene: TRBV7-9; J gene: TRBJ1-3; CDR3 DNA: TGTGCCAGCAGCTTAAGATCGACAGGTCTCTCTGGAAACACCATATATTTT; CDR3 protein: CASSLRSTGLSGNTIYF
D gene: TRBD1; clone size: few; V gene: TRBV4-3; J gene: TRBJ1-2; CDR3 DNA: TGCGCCAGCAGCCAAGAGGGGACAGGGGGCATCTATGGCTACACCTTC; CDR3 protein: CASSQEGTGGIYGYTF
D gene: TRBD1; clone size: many; V gene: TRBV7-9; J gene: TRBJ2-5; CDR3 DNA: TGTGCCAGCAGCCAGGACAGGGGCATTCGGCTAGGAGAGACCCAGTACTTC; CDR3 protein: CASSQDRGIRLGETQYF
D gene: NA; clone size: NA; V gene: TRBV20-1; J gene: TRBJ2-7; CDR3 DNA: TGCAGTGCCACGCGGGGCTCCTACGAGCAGTACTTC; CDR3 protein: CSATRGSYEQYF
D gene: NA; clone size: many; V gene: TRBV12-3/TRBV12-4; J gene: TRBJ1-1; CDR3 DNA: TGTGCCAGCAGTTTTTCGAGAGGGATCGCTGAAGCTTTCTTT; CDR3 protein: CASSFSRGIAEAFF
D gene: TRBD2; clone size: many; V gene: TRBV7-2; J gene: TRBJ2-1; CDR3 DNA: TGTGCCAGCACCGATCGACTAGCTAAATTAGGAGGGCAGTTCTTC; CDR3 protein: CASTDRLAKLGGQFF
D gene: NA; clone size: few; V gene: TRBV7-6; J gene: TRBJ2-5; CDR3 DNA: TGTGCCAGCAGCTTAGCAAAACTGGGACAAGAGACCCAGTACTTC; CDR3 protein: CASSLAKLGQETQYF
D gene: NA; clone size: NA; V gene: TRBV12-3/TRBV12-4; J gene: TRBJ1-1; CDR3 DNA: TGTGCCAGCAGTTTCGGTAGGGAGACAGAAGCTTTCTTT; CDR3 protein: CASSFGRETEAFF
D gene: TRBD2; clone size: NA; V gene: TRBV7-9; J gene: TRBJ2-2; CDR3 DNA: TGTGCCAGCAGCCCTATTCGAGGACTAGCGGGATACACCGGGGAGCTGTTTTTT; CDR3 protein: CASSPIRGLAGYTGELFF
D gene: NA; clone size: NA; V gene: TRBV3-1; J gene: TRBJ2-5; CDR3 DNA: TGTGCCAGCAGCCACGAAAGAAGGTACCAAGAGACCCAGTACTTC; CDR3 protein: CASSHERRYQETQYF
D gene: NA; clone size: many; V gene: TRBV7-2; J gene: TRBJ1-3; CDR3 DNA: TGTGCCAGCAGCTTAGGGGGCGGAGTGGCTGGAAACACCATATATTTT; CDR3 protein: CASSLGGGVAGNTIYF
D gene: NA; clone size: many; V gene: TRBV12-3/TRBV12-4; J gene: TRBJ1-6; CDR3 DNA: TGTGCCAGCAGTTTAGGGTCGGAGGGAGGATCACCCCTCCACTTT; CDR3 protein: CASSLGSEGGSPLHF
D gene: NA; clone size: few; V gene: TRBV2; J gene: TRBJ1-5; CDR3 DNA: TGTGCCAGCAGCGCCGCTTATAGCAATCAGCCCCAGCATTTT; CDR3 protein: CASSAAYSNQPQHF
D gene: NA; clone size: few; V gene: TRBV7-6; J gene: TRBJ2-1; CDR3 DNA: TGTGCCAGCAGCTTGTTTGGAGGGGGGGAAAGGGGCAATGAGCAGTTCTTC; CDR3 protein: CASSLFGGGERGNEQFF
D gene: TRBD2; clone size: many; V gene: TRBV7-8; J gene: TRBJ2-2; CDR3 DNA: TGTGCCAGCAGCTTAGAATTAGGCTCCGCGGGGGCGAACACCGGGGAGCTGTTTTTT; CDR3 protein: CASSLELGSAGANTGELFF
D gene: NA; clone size: NA; V gene: TRBV11-2; J gene: TRBJ2-2; CDR3 DNA: TGTGCCAGCAGCTTACTCCTAGGGGAGAACACCGGGGAGCTGTTTTTT; CDR3 protein: CASSLLLGENTGELFF
D gene: TRBD1; clone size: many; V gene: TRBV7-2; J gene: TRBJ2-7; CDR3 DNA: TGTGCCAGCAGCCTAATTGGGTCGAGGGACAGTTCACCCTACGAGCAGTACTTC; CDR3 protein: CASSLIGSRDSSPYEQYF
D gene: NA; clone size: many; V gene: TRBV28; J gene: TRBJ1-5; CDR3 DNA: TGTGCCAGCAGTTTATTGGCGGAACAGCCCCAGCATTTT; CDR3 protein: CASSLLAEQPQHF